The clone carrying this T cell receptor (beta chain) was seen more than once but under ten times. The entry originates in a study of response to subunit inactivated influenza vaccine. MiXCR, applied by TCRdb to the RT-PCR reads, yields one record per CDR3 protein. In the table there are about 520,000 distinct CDR3 sequences, about 25% of which are singletons. V lost 1 base, J lost 0 bases, and 14 bases lay in between. Germline CDR1 is LGHNA and CDR2 is YSLEER. The CDR3 is made up of 17 amino acids. The specimen comprised CD4+ T cells sorted from PBMCs, sampled more than 4 days after vaccination. The rearrangement uses TRBV4-3 and TRBJ2-3; TRBD1 is a possible D gene (5 bases). The sequence derives from a man in his fifties or sixties who received an inactivated influenza vaccine. The CDR3 here is CASSQGQTGSSTDTQYF. CDR3 nucleotide sequence: TGCGCCAGCAGCCAAGGACAGACGGGTTCTAGCACAGATACGCAGTATTTT.